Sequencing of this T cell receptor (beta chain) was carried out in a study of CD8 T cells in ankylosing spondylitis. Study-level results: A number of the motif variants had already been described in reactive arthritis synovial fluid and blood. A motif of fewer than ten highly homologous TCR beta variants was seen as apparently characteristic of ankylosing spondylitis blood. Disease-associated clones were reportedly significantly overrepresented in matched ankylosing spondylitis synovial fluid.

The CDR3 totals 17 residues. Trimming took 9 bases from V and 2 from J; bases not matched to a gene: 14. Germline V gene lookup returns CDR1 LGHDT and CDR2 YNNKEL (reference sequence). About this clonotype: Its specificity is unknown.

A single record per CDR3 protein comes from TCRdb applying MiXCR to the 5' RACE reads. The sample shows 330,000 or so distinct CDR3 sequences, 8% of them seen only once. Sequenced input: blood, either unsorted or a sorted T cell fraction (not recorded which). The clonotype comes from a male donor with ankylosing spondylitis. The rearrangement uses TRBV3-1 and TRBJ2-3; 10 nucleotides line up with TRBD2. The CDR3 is CASFPAGLAEITDTQYF. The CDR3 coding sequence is TGTGCCAGTTTCCCCGCAGGACTAGCGGAGATCACAGATACGCAGTATTTT.